The clone carrying this T cell receptor (beta chain) was picked up one time. The CDR3 is 13 residues long. V was pared by 5 bases and J by 3 bases, with 11 bases between. The germline CDR1 and CDR2 sequences are MNHEY and SVGAGI. Using immunoSEQ multiplex PCR, the repertoire was profiled, and TCRdb retains in-frame clones only, with some absent. The top ten clones hold approximately 28% of a sample with around 15,000 clones, approximately 90% of them seen once. These data belong to a study of OX40 agonist ivuxolimab in advanced cancers. This TCR was recovered from an adult with an advanced solid tumor such as melanoma, head and neck, liver or kidney cancer. The sample here was CD4+ or CD8+ T cells sorted from blood, taken in a trial of the OX40 agonist ivuxolimab. The J gene is TRBJ2-7, the V gene TRBV6-5, with D perhaps TRBD1 (6 bases). The CDR3 protein is CASSGDRLYEQYF. In nucleotides, the CDR3 is TGTGCCAGCAGTGGAGACAGGCTCTACGAGCAGTACTTC.